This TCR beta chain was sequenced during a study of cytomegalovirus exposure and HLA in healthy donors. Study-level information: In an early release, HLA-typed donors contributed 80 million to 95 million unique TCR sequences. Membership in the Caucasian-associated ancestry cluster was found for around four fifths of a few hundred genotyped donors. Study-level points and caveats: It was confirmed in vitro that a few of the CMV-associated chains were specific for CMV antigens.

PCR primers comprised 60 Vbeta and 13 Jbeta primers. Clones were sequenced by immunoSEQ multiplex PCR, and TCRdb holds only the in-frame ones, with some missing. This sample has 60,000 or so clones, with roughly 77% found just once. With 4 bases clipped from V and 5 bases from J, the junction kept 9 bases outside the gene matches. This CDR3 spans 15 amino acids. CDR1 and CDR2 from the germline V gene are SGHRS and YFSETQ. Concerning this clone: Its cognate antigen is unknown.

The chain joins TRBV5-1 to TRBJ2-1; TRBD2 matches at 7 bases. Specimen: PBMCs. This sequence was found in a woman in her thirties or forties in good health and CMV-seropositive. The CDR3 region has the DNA TGCGCCAGCAGCATCCATGGAGCGGGGAACAATGAGCAGTTCTTC. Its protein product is CASSIHGAGNNEQFF.